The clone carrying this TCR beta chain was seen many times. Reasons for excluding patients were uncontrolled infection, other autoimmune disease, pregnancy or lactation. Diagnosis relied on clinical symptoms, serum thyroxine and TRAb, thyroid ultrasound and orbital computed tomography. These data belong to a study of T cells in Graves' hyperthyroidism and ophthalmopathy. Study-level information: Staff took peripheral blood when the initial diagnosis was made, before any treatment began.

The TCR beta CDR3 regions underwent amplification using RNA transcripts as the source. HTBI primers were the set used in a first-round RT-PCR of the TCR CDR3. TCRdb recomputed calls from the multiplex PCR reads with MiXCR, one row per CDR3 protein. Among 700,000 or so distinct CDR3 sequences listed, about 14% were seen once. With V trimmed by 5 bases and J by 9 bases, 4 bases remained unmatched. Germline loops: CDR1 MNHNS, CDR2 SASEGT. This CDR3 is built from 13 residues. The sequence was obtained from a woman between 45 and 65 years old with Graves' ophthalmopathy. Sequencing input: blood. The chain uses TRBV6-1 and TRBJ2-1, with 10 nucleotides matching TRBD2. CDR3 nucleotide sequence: TGTGCCAGCAGTAGCGGGAGGGCCGGTGAGCAGTTCTTC. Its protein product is CASSSGRAGEQFF.